The T cell receptor (beta chain) described here comes from a study of cytomegalovirus exposure and HLA in healthy donors. Trimming at V came to 5 bases and at J to 3 bases, leaving 10 bases not matched to a gene. The CDR3 is made up of 15 amino acids. Germline values: CDR1 SGHTA, CDR2 FQGNSA. Study results and limitations: When presence/absence was analysed, sequencing depth was taken to be roughly uniform across donors. Accounts indicate the classifier identified cytomegalovirus status with strong specificity and sensitivity.

On this clone itself: Its antigen is currently unknown.

The primer mix had 60 Vbeta and 13 Jbeta primers. Generated by immunoSEQ multiplex PCR, the TCRdb table keeps only in-frame clones and is missing some. The sample shows 90,000 to 120,000 clones, 80% to 90% of them seen only once. This chain connects TRBV7-2 to TRBJ2-7; 7 positions agree with TRBD1. Sequencing input: PBMCs. The receptor's source is a woman aged 18-29 years in good health and CMV-seronegative. CDR3 in DNA: TGTGCCAGCAGCCCTCAGACAGGGTCCCTCTACGAGCAGTACTTC. Translating gives CASSPQTGSLYEQYF.